This TCR beta chain originates from a study of blood T cell repertoires in COVID-19. This clone was counted once. Method: immunoSEQ multiplex PCR; TCRdb's copy keeps in-frame clones and lacks some. The table lists around 72,000 clones, about 80% of them singletons. Input material: peripheral blood. The TCR was taken from a woman aged 60-75 years with acute or convalescent COVID-19.

Here the CDR3 DNA reads TGTGCCAGTAGTATATCGGGGGGAGATCAGCCCCAGCATTTT. Translation gives CASSISGGDQPQHF. This chain connects TRBV19 to TRBJ1-5, with D perhaps matching TRBD1 (5 bases). This CDR3 has 14 amino acids. V lost 2 bases, J lost 5 bases, and 10 bases lay in between. The V gene's germline CDR1 is LNHDA and CDR2 SQIVND (reference sequence).